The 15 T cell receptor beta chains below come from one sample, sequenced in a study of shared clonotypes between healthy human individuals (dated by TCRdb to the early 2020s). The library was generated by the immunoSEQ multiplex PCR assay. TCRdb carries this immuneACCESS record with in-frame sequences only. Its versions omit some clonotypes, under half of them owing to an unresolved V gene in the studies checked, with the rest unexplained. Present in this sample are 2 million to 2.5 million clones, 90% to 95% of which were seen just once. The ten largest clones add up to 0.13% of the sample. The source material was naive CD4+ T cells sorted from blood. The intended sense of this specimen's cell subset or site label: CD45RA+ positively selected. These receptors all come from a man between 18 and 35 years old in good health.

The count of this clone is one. This CDR3 reads CASKLGSGGETSYNEQFF. In DNA form, the CDR3 reads TGTGCCAGTAAGCTTGGGTCTGGAGGGGAAACTTCCTACAATGAGCAGTTCTTC. The rearrangement joins TRBV19 to TRBJ2-1, with D possibly being TRBD2 (6 bases). This CDR3 region has 18 residues. Looked up from germline, CDR1 is LNHDA and CDR2 is SQIVND (reference sequence). V was shortened by 7 bases and J by 1 base, with 23 bases between the two germline ends.

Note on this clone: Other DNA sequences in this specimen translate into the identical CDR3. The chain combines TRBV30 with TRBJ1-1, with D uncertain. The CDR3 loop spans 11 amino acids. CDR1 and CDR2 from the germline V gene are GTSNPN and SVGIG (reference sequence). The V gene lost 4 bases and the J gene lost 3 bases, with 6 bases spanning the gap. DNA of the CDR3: TGTGCCTGGACCGCCGACACTGAAGCTTTCTTT. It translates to CAWTADTEAFF.

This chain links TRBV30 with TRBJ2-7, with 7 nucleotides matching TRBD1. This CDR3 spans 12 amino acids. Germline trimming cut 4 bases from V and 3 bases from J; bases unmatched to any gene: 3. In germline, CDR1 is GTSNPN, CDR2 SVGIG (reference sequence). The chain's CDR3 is CAWKGQSYEQYF. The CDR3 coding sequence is TGTGCCTGGAAGGGACAGAGCTACGAGCAGTACTTC.

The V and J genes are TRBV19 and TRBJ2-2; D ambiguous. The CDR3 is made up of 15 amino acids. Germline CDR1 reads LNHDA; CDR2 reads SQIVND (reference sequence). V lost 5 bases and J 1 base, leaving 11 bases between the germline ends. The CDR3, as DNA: TGTGCCAGTAGTCCCTGGACGGGGAACACCGGGGAGCTGTTTTTT. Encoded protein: CASSPWTGNTGELFF.

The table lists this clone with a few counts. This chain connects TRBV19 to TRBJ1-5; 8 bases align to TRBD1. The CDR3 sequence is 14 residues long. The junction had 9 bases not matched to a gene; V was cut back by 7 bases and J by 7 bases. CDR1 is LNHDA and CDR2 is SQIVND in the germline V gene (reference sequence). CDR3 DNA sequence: TGTGCCAGTACCATAACAGGGGGAGGCCAGCCCCAGCATTTT. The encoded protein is CASTITGGGQPQHF.

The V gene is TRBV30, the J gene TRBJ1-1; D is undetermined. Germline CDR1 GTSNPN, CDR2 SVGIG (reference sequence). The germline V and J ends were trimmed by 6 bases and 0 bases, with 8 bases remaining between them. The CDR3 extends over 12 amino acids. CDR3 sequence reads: CACLPVNTEAFF. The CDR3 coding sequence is TGTGCCTGTCTCCCAGTGAACACTGAAGCTTTCTTT.

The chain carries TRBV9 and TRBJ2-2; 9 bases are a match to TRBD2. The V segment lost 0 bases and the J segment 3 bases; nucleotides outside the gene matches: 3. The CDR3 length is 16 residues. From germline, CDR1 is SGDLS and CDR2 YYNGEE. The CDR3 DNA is TGTGCCAGCAGCGTAGGGGTAGCGGGAGACACCGGGGAGCTGTTTTTT. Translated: CASSVGVAGDTGELFF. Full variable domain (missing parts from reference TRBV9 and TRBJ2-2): DSGVTQTPKHLITATGQRVTLRCSPRSGDLSVYWYQQSLDQGLQFLIQYYNGEERAKGNILERFSAQQFPDLHSELNLSSLELGDSALYFCASSVGVAGDTGELFFGEGSRLTVL.

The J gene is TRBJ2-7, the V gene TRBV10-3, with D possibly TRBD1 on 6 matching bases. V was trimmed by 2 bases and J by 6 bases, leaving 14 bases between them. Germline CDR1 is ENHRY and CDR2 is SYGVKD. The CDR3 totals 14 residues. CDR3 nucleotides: TGTGCCATCAGTGAGACACAGGGATACGGCGAGCAGTACTTC. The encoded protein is CAISETQGYGEQYF.

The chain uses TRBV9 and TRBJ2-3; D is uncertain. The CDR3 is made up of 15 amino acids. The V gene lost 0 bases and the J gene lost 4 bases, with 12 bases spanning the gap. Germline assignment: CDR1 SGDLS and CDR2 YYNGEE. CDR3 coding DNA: TGTGCCAGCAGCGTAGAGGCCCTGGGCCCAGATACGCAGTATTTT. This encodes CASSVEALGPDTQYF.

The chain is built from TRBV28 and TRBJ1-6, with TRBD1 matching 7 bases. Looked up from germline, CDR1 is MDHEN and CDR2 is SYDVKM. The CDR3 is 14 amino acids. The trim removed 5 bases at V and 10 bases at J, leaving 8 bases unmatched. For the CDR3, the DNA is TGTGCCAGCAGTGGGGGACAGTTCGTCTCACCCCTCCACTTT. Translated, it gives CASSGGQFVSPLHF.

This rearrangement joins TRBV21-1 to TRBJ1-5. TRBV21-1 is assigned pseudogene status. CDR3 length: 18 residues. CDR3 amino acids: CAGPFRRWRGVWNQPQHF. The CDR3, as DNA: TGTGCCGGCCCATTTCGGCGTTGGCGGGGGGTTTGGAATCAGCCCCAGCATTTT.

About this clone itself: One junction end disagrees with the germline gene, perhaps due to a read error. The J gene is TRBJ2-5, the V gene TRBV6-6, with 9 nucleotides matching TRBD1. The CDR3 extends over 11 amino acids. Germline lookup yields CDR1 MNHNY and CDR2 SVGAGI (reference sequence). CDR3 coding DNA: TGTGCCAGCAGTTACCCGGGACAGGGACACTTC. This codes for CASSYPGQGHF.

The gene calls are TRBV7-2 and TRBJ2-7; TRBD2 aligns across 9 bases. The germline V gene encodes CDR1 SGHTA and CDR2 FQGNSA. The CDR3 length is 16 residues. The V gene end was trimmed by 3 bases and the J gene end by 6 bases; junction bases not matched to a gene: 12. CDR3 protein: CASSLGVAGGPSEQYF. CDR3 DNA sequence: TGTGCCAGCAGCTTGGGGGTGGCGGGAGGGCCTTCCGAGCAGTACTTC.

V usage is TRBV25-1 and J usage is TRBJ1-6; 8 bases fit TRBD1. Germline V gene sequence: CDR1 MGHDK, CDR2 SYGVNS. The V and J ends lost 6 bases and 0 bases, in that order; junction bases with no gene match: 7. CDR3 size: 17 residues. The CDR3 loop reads CASRPGTGSSYNSPLHF. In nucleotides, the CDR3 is TGTGCCAGCAGACCCGGGACAGGCAGCTCCTATAATTCACCCCTCCACTTT.

The CDR3 coding sequence is TGTGCCAGCAGCGTAGAGGACAGGCGTCTCTATGGCTACACCTTC. Amino acids: CASSVEDRRLYGYTF. The chain employs TRBV9 and TRBJ1-2, with 7 nucleotides matching TRBD1. The germline V gene encodes CDR1 SGDLS and CDR2 YYNGEE. Unmatched junction bases numbered 6, after V lost 0 bases and J lost 4 bases. The CDR3 contains 15 residues.